Given below is one TCR beta chain in context. This clonotype occurred many times. Its binding antigen is unknown. There are no base qualities to consult, and no much larger clone falls within one base. V and J are truncated by 6 bases and 6 bases respectively, leaving an intervening sequence of 12 bases. From cysteine to phenylalanine, the CDR3 is 12 amino acids long. This entry keeps only the CDR3 DNA: 36 bases, framed from base 1. From the germline V gene (reference sequence), CDR1 is DFQATT and CDR2 is SNEGSKA. The data were taken from a study of early T cells in non-severe SARS-CoV-2 infection (dated by TCRdb to about 2021). Regarding the study in general: TCR sequencing used bulk RNA from unsorted whole blood, so alpha and beta chains could not be paired.

The library was produced with 5' RACE. The sequencer was a NextSeq 500. To correct for sequencing error and PCR bias, the TCR library protocol tagged individual cDNA molecules with unique molecular identifiers. Both TCR alpha and beta chains were sequenced, and tight co-correlation was observed between alpha and beta sequence abundances in each sample. The study's own analysis went as follows. Decombinator V4 was used to annotate the V gene, J gene and CDR3 of the TCR sequences. TCRs were defined as expanded if a significant change between any two time points was detected under a Poisson model with p below 0.0001. TCR abundances were normalised to the total number of TCRs sequenced per sample and expressed as counts per million. TRAV1-2 paired with TRAJ12, TRAJ20 or TRAJ33 defined MAIT TCRs, while TRAV10 paired with TRAJ18 defined iNKT TCRs. VDJdb, accessed 1 November 2021, was searched for CMV, EBV and SARS-CoV-2 annotated TCRs, with TCRs annotated for multiple antigens excluded. TCRdb's own reprocessing of the public reads used fastp at Q25 and MiXCR and kept productive beta chains. Every CDR3 protein is listed once, alongside the most common genes and DNA of its rows. These V and J calls rely on TCRdb rather than the paper's analysis. This sample has roughly 47,000 distinct CDR3 sequences in its table, and around 6.5% of those were observed once. Of the sample, approximately 2.8% falls within the top ten clones.

General study outcomes and caveats: Matching against VDJdb was skewed toward anti-spike CD8 responses, likely underestimated virus-specific expansions, and missed private and CD4 specificities.

Set within a cohort of healthcare workers in London, UK, this nested case-control study involved weekly PCR testing of nasopharyngeal swabs along with blood sampling. Healthcare workers were recruited between 23 and 31 March 2020, during the week of the UK lockdown, and were followed weekly for up to roughly 15 weeks. The sequence joins TRBV20-1 to TRBJ2-4, and the D gene may be TRBD2, 5 bases matching. Material: whole blood, obtained at baseline. This receptor was identified in an adult who was a healthcare worker with PCR-confirmed SARS-CoV-2 infection or an uninfected control (not recorded which). DNA sequence: TGCAGTGCATCGGACGGAGGAAACATTCAGTACTTC. Its translation is CSASDGGNIQYF.